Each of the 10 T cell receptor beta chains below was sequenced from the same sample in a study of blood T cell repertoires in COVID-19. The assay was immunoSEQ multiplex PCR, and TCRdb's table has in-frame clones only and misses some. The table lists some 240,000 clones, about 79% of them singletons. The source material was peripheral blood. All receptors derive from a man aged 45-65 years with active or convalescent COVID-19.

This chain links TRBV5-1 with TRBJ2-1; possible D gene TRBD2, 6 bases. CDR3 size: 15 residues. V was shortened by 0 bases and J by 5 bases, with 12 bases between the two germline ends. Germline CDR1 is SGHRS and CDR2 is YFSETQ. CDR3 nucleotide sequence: TGCGCCAGCAGCTTGGCCTTTAGCGGCAACAATGAGCAGTTCTTC. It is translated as CASSLAFSGNNEQFF.

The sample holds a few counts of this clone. The CDR3 nucleotides read TGTGCCAGCAGCTCCTTTGCGGGGGGAATTCAAGAGACCCAGTACTTC. This encodes CASSSFAGGIQETQYF. This rearrangement joins TRBV5-6 to TRBJ2-5; 8 bases are a match to TRBD2. Germline V gene data show CDR1 as SGHDT and CDR2 as YYEEEE. V was clipped by 3 bases and J by 2 bases; unmatched bases: 9. The CDR3 extends over 16 amino acids. The entire variable domain, with the rest obtained from reference TRBV5-6 and TRBJ2-5, is as follows: DAGVTQSPTHLIKTRGQQVTLRCSPKSGHDTVSWYQQALGQGPQFIFQYYEEEERQRGNFPDRFSGHQFPNYSSELNVNALLLGDSALYLCASSSFAGGIQETQYFGPGTRLLVL.

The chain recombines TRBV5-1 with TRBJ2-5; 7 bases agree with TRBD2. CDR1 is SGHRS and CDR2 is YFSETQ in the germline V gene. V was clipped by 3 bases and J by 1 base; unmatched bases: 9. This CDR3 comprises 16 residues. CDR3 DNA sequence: TGCGCCAGCAGCTCGGGAGGCGGGAGACCCCAAGAGACCCAGTACTTC. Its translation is CASSSGGGRPQETQYF.

In nucleotides, the CDR3 is TGTGCCAGCAGCGCCCCGGGACAACTGAACACTGAAGCTTTCTTT. It encodes CASSAPGQLNTEAFF. This chain uses TRBV9 with TRBJ1-1; possibly TRBD1 for D (6 bases). Trimming took 3 bases from V and 0 from J, leaving 12 bases between them. The germline V gene encodes CDR1 SGDLS and CDR2 YYNGEE. The CDR3 is 15 amino acids.

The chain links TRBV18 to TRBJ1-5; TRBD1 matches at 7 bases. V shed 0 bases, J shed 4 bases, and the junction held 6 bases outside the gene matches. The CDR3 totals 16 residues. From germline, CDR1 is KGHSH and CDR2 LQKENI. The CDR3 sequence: CASSPPSGGRNQPQHF. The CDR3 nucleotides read TGTGCCAGCTCACCACCGTCAGGGGGGAGGAATCAGCCCCAGCATTTT. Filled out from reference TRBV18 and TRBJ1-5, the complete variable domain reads NAGVMQNPRHLVRRRGQEARLRCSPMKGHSHVYWYRQLPEEGLKFMVYLQKENIIDESGMPKERFSAEFPKEGPSILRIQQVVRGDSAAYFCASSPPSGGRNQPQHFGDGTRLSIL.

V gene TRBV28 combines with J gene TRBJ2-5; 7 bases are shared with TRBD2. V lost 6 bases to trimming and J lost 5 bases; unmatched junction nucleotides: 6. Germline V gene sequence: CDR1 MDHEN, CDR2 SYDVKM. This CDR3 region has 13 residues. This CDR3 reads CASRKGTMETQYF. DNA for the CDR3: TGTGCCAGCAGAAAAGGGACTATGGAGACCCAGTACTTC.

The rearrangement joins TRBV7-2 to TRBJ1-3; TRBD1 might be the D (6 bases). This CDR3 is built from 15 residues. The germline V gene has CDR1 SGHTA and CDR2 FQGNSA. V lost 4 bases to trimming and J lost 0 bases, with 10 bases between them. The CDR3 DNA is TGTGCCAGCAGCTCCGGACAGAGCTCTGGAAACACCATATATTTT. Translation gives CASSSGQSSGNTIYF.

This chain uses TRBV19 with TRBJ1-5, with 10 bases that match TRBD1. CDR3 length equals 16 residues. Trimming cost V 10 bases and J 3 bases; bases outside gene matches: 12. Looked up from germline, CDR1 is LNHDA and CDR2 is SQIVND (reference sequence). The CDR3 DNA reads TGTGCCACCAGACAGGGGGCGGAAAGGGTCAATCAGCCCCAGCATTTT. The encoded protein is CATRQGAERVNQPQHF.

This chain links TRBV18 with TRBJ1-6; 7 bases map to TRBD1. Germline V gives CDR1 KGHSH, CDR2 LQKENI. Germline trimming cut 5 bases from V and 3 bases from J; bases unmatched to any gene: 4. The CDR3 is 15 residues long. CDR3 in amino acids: CASSSTGDYNSPLHF. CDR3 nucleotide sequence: TGTGCCAGCTCAAGCACAGGGGACTATAATTCACCCCTCCACTTT.

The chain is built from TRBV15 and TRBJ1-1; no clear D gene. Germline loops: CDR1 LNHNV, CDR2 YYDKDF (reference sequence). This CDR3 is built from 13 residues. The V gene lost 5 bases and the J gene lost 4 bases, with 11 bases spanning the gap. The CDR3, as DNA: TGTGCCACCAGCGAGGGTTTGGGCACTGAAGCTTTCTTT. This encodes CATSEGLGTEAFF.